These T cell receptor beta chains were read from a single sample in a study of T cells after yellow fever vaccination. TCRdb re-called the 5' RACE reads through MiXCR, storing one row per CDR3 protein. The table has some 350,000 distinct CDR3 sequences, 8.7% seen once. Material: PBMCs, obtained on the day of the first yellow fever vaccination. Receptors originate from a man aged 18 to 35 who received the YFV17D yellow fever vaccine. CDR3s include the opening cysteine and the closing phenylalanine or tryptophan. Each record gives: J gene, V gene, clone size, D gene, CDR3 DNA, CDR3 protein. D genes are given only for firm matches. A row's size may be missing; if present it is once, few, many or a size class.

J gene: TRBJ1-2; V gene: TRBV12-3/TRBV12-4; clone size: few; D gene: .; CDR3 DNA: TGTGCCAGCACCGACAACAGGAGCCCAGGCTACACCTTC; CDR3 protein: CASTDNRSPGYTF
J gene: TRBJ2-5; V gene: TRBV3-1; clone size: many; D gene: .; CDR3 DNA: TGTGCCAGCAGCCAACTACGGGGGGAGACCCAGTACTTC; CDR3 protein: CASSQLRGETQYF
J gene: TRBJ1-5; V gene: TRBV7-2; clone size: few; D gene: .; CDR3 DNA: TGTGCCAGCAGCTTAGTGAAGGGACAGCCCCAGCATTTT; CDR3 protein: CASSLVKGQPQHF
J gene: TRBJ2-7; V gene: TRBV4-1; clone size: few; D gene: TRBD1; CDR3 DNA: TGCGCCAGCAGCCGAGGTGGGGGTGGACAGGGTCTCTACGAGCAGTACTTC; CDR3 protein: CASSRGGGGQGLYEQYF
J gene: TRBJ1-5; V gene: TRBV6-2/TRBV6-3; clone size: few; D gene: .; CDR3 DNA: TGTGCCAGTTCCCGCCGGGGGGAAAATCAGCCCCAGCATTTT; CDR3 protein: CASSRRGENQPQHF
J gene: TRBJ2-5; V gene: TRBV10-1; clone size: few; D gene: TRBD2; CDR3 DNA: TGCGCCAGCAGTGGGACTAGCGGGGGCCACCAAGAGACCCAGTACTTC; CDR3 protein: CASSGTSGGHQETQYF
J gene: TRBJ1-3; V gene: TRBV12-3/TRBV12-4; clone size: few; D gene: .; CDR3 DNA: TGTGCCAGCAGTGAAACTGTCTCTGGAAACACCATATATTTT; CDR3 protein: CASSETVSGNTIYF
J gene: TRBJ2-1; V gene: TRBV20-1; clone size: .; D gene: .; CDR3 DNA: TGCAGTGCTGACAGGATCCCGTACGAGAATGAGCAGTTCTTC; CDR3 protein: CSADRIPYENEQFF
J gene: TRBJ1-1; V gene: TRBV19; clone size: .; D gene: TRBD1; CDR3 DNA: TGTGCCAGTAGTATGGGACAGGAGAACACTGAAGCTTTCTTT; CDR3 protein: CASSMGQENTEAFF
J gene: TRBJ2-3; V gene: TRBV19; clone size: few; D gene: .; CDR3 DNA: TGTGCCAGTAGTATTTCCCTTCACGGCAGGAACACAGATACGCAGTATTTT; CDR3 protein: CASSISLHGRNTDTQYF